This entry concerns a single T cell receptor beta chain. The antigen it recognizes is unknown. It has no much larger one-base neighbor in the sample; base qualities were not kept. The germline V gene encodes CDR1 SGHDN and CDR2 FVKESK. The CDR3 goes from the cysteine to the phenylalanine over 14 residues. CDR3 DNA only is kept here, 42 bases in frame from base 1. Relative to germline, V is 1 base shorter and J is 7 bases shorter, with 11 bases between their ends. Collaborating institutions collected whole blood in K2EDTA tubes following their own protocols. Collaborator samples were shipped for TCRbeta analysis as frozen whole blood, isolated PBMCs, or DNA extracted from either sample type. The data belong to a study of blood T cell repertoires in COVID-19 (dated by TCRdb to 2018 to 2021). The study in broad terms: Samples covering the acute and convalescent phases of COVID-19 were provided by collaborators in the United States, Italy and Spain. The prospective study material was composed of cDNA or gDNA derived from T cells, B-cell-depleted T cells, or PBMCs. Subjects who had been exposed to COVID-19, were actively infected with it, or had recovered from it provided the deeply sampled blood TCRbeta repertoires that made up the dataset. The repertoires were released in a freely available public database meant as a resource for research on the immune response to SARS-CoV-2. Samples came from the ongoing ImmuneRACE study (first 160 participants) plus 1,254 subjects from 6 global collaborators. Nearly every sample came with metadata listing a de-identified subject ID, COVID-19 status, age in years and sex. Where available, HLA class I and class II types were obtained from metadata supplied by the sample provider rather than from assay-based typing. The full study reports these points: The quantity of clinical and demographic metadata differed by source and by participant and was supplied without curation.

The immunoSEQ Assay, a bias-controlled multiplex PCR, was used to amplify TCRbeta CDR3 regions from genomic DNA. The original methods were these. The number of nucleated cells in each sample was estimated by amplification of reference gene primers within the assay. Sequence reads were collapsed and filtered to measure the absolute abundance of every unique TCRbeta CDR3 rearrangement. Productive Simpson clonality was computed per sample as the square root of Simpson's diversity index over productive rearrangements. TCRdb stores this immuneACCESS table with in-frame sequences only. Part of the clones is absent; in the studies checked, under half of the shortfall reflects unresolved V genes, and no reason is known for the rest. From that table come the V and J calls and clone size; the DNA was used to work out D and trimming. The sample table lists 250,000 to 300,000 clones, under 90% of them with a count of one. The top ten clonotypes cover 2% to 2.5% of the sample.

Sequenced material: peripheral blood. The rearrangement combines TRBV14 with TRBJ1-5, with TRBD1 perhaps the D gene, on 5 matching bases. The TCR sequence derives from a man between 45 and 60 years old with acute or convalescent COVID-19. The CDR3 protein is CASSQAGFRQPQHF. At the DNA level, the sequence is TGTGCCAGCAGCCAAGCAGGGTTCAGGCAGCCCCAGCATTTT.